This T cell receptor (beta chain) comes out of a study of blood T cells in healthy people across ages. PCR was performed a second time for about 7 to 12 cycles using a sample-barcoded 5' primer and a J-beta primer mix. Using its own MiXCR run on the 5' RACE reads, TCRdb lists one record per CDR3 protein. This table has about 1 million distinct CDR3 sequences, 40% to 50% appearing once. The V end lost 8 bases, the J end lost 0 bases, and 13 bases lay between the germline ends. The CDR3 is 14 amino acids. This clonotype was seen only a few times. Sample: blood. The clonotype comes from an older woman in good health. V is TRBV12-3 or TRBV12-4 and J is TRBJ1-1, with D unclear. The CDR3 coding sequence is TGTGCCAGCGGTCCCCAGCAGGTGAACACTGAAGCTTTCTTT. Protein: CASGPQQVNTEAFF.